These T cell receptor beta chains were read from a single sample in a study of blood T cell repertoires in COVID-19. Using immunoSEQ multiplex PCR, the repertoire was profiled, and TCRdb retains in-frame clones only, with some absent. The data hold a few hundred thousand clones, with 88% observed a single time. The source material was PBMCs or T cells enriched from blood (not recorded which). The origin of the receptors is a woman aged 55-69 years in a cohort exposed to, infected with or recovered from COVID-19 (not recorded which). Both conserved end residues are part of each CDR3. The D gene is left open where the match is weak. Clone sizes are given selectively: once, few, many, or a class where the clone is expanded.

clone_size,j_call,v_call,d_call,cdr3_aa,cdr3_nt
-,TRBJ2-7,TRBV4-1,-,CASSQEKQGPVQYF,TGCGCCAGCAGCCAAGAGAAGCAGGGGCCAGTGCAGTACTTC
-,TRBJ2-1,TRBV10-3,TRBD2,CAIRGTSGSTYEQFF,TGTGCCATCAGGGGGACTAGCGGGAGCACATATGAGCAGTTCTTC
-,TRBJ2-1,TRBV2,-,CASSELAANEQFF,TGTGCCAGCAGTGAACTAGCAGCCAATGAGCAGTTCTTC
-,TRBJ2-1,TRBV19,-,CASSIDVREQFF,TGTGCCAGTAGTATAGACGTGCGTGAGCAGTTCTTC
-,TRBJ1-4,TRBV19,-,CASSFGRGFEKLFF,TGTGCCAGTAGTTTCGGGAGGGGCTTTGAAAAACTGTTTTTT
-,TRBJ1-5,TRBV18,TRBD1,CASSPEIGGNNQPQHF,TGTGCCAGCTCCCCAGAAATAGGGGGCAACAATCAGCCCCAGCATTTT
-,TRBJ2-1,TRBV5-1,TRBD2,CASSSSAGGNYNEQFF,TGCGCCAGCAGCTCCTCAGCGGGAGGGAATTACAATGAGCAGTTCTTC
-,TRBJ2-2,TRBV2,TRBD2,CASRPGLAGGTGELFF,TGTGCCAGCAGACCTGGACTAGCGGGAGGCACCGGGGAGCTGTTTTTT
-,TRBJ1-4,TRBV28,TRBD1,CASSELAGGRGFGKLFF,TGTGCCAGCAGTGAGTTGGCAGGGGGCCGGGGGTTTGGAAAACTGTTTTTT
-,TRBJ1-2,TRBV13,TRBD1,CASSLGGQGGANYGYTF,TGTGCCAGCAGCTTAGGAGGACAGGGAGGGGCTAACTATGGCTACACCTTC
-,TRBJ2-1,TRBV18,TRBD2,CASSTGRTSASSYNEQFF,TGTGCCAGCTCAACAGGTAGGACTAGCGCGAGCTCCTACAATGAGCAGTTCTTC
once,TRBJ1-6,TRBV16,-,CASSQSTNSPLHF,TGTGCCAGCAGCCAATCGACAAATTCACCCCTCCACTTT
once,TRBJ2-7,TRBV7-9,TRBD1,CASSPGQGGYYEQYF,TGTGCCAGCAGCCCGGGACAGGGAGGCTACTACGAGCAGTACTTC
-,TRBJ2-3,TRBV9,-,CASAQPIFGGPPTQYF,TGTGCCAGCGCCCAACCTATTTTCGGGGGGCCTCCCACGCAGTATTTT
-,TRBJ1-6,TRBV3-1/TRBV3-2,TRBD1,CASSPPGTGATTGNSPLHF,TGTGCCAGCAGCCCACCCGGGACAGGGGCTACAACTGGTAATTCACCCCTCCACTTT
-,TRBJ2-7,TRBV6-5,-,CASSRGGAYEQYF,TGTGCCAGCAGCCGAGGGGGGGCCTACGAGCAGTACTTC
-,TRBJ2-1,TRBV3-1/TRBV3-2,TRBD2,CASSQDSLGLADVDNEQFF,TGTGCCAGCAGCCAGGACTCACTGGGACTAGCGGATGTTGACAATGAGCAGTTCTTC
-,TRBJ1-1,TRBV30,TRBD1,CAWATGELMNTEAFF,TGTGCCTGGGCCACAGGGGAACTTATGAACACTGAAGCTTTCTTT
-,TRBJ2-1,TRBV27,-,CASSSNVPGLDSYNEQFF,TGTGCCAGCAGTTCCAATGTCCCGGGACTGGACTCCTACAATGAGCAGTTCTTC
-,TRBJ2-5,TRBV4-1,-,CASSQEAGPMAQETQYF,TGCGCCAGCAGCCAAGAGGCAGGGCCAATGGCCCAAGAGACCCAGTACTTC
-,TRBJ2-1,TRBV19,TRBD2,CASTPAGLAGGNEQFF,TGTGCCAGTACCCCAGCAGGACTAGCGGGAGGTAATGAGCAGTTCTTC
-,TRBJ1-2,TRBV6-2/TRBV6-3,TRBD1,CASSIADRWNYGYTF,TGTGCCAGCAGTATCGCGGACAGGTGGAACTATGGCTACACCTTC
few,TRBJ2-1,TRBV5-5,TRBD2,CASSPRLAGVNEQFF,TGTGCCAGCAGCCCCCGACTAGCGGGAGTAAATGAGCAGTTCTTC
once,TRBJ2-3,TRBV28,-,CASRLVGDTQYF,TGTGCCAGTAGGCTAGTAGGAGATACGCAGTATTTT
-,TRBJ2-3,TRBV10-1,-,CASSPTVADTQYF,TGCGCCAGCAGCCCAACCGTAGCAGATACGCAGTATTTT
-,TRBJ2-1,TRBV10-2,TRBD1,CASRPTGGTSSYNEQFF,TGCGCCAGCAGGCCTACAGGGGGCACGAGCTCCTACAATGAGCAGTTCTTC
-,TRBJ1-2,TRBV11-2,-,CASSSGGSYTF,TGTGCCAGCAGCTCAGGAGGTAGCTACACCTTC
-,TRBJ2-3,TRBV6-1,-,CASSGRQGGRTDTQYF,TGTGCCAGCAGTGGAAGACAGGGAGGTCGGACAGATACGCAGTATTTT
-,TRBJ1-2,TRBV29-1,-,CSVEWTTNYGYTF,TGCAGCGTTGAATGGACAACAAACTATGGCTACACCTTC
once,TRBJ1-6,TRBV3-1/TRBV3-2,TRBD1,CASSQGTGDSPLHF,TGTGCCAGCAGCCAAGGTACAGGGGATTCACCCCTCCACTTT
-,TRBJ2-7,TRBV6-5,TRBD2,CASSSTSGPYEQYF,TGTGCCAGCAGTTCAACTAGCGGCCCCTACGAGCAGTACTTC
few,TRBJ2-1,TRBV28,TRBD2,CASSLRLAANEQFF,TGTGCCAGCAGTCTCCGACTAGCGGCCAATGAGCAGTTCTTC
few,TRBJ2-5,TRBV7-2,-,CASSLIQVQETQYF,TGTGCCAGCAGCCTGATACAGGTTCAAGAGACCCAGTACTTC
-,TRBJ1-4,TRBV4-3,TRBD1,CASSQDSGTGDEKLFF,TGCGCCAGCAGCCAAGATTCAGGGACAGGGGATGAAAAACTGTTTTTT
-,TRBJ1-4,TRBV7-9,-,CASSPEGFNEKLFF,TGTGCCAGCAGCCCGGAGGGCTTTAATGAAAAACTGTTTTTT
-,TRBJ2-3,TRBV5-1,TRBD2,CASSVGLAGGGTDTQYF,TGCGCCAGCAGCGTCGGACTAGCGGGAGGCGGGACAGATACGCAGTATTTT
-,TRBJ2-1,TRBV3-1/TRBV3-2,-,CASSQGSGYYNEQFF,TGTGCCAGCAGCCAAGGAAGCGGATACTACAATGAGCAGTTCTTC
-,TRBJ2-7,TRBV6-2/TRBV6-3,TRBD2,CASSTTYSGSYEQYF,TGTGCCAGCAGTACAACTTATAGCGGGTCCTACGAGCAGTACTTC
-,TRBJ2-1,TRBV4-1,TRBD2,CASSQADLAGAEQFF,TGCGCCAGCAGCCAAGCAGATCTAGCGGGAGCTGAGCAGTTCTTC
-,TRBJ1-2,TRBV6-5,-,CASTLRAGNYGYTF,TGTGCCAGCACCTTAAGAGCGGGGAACTATGGCTACACCTTC
-,TRBJ2-6,TRBV19,TRBD1,CASSTGTGGYSGANVLTF,TGTGCCAGTAGCACCGGGACAGGGGGTTACTCTGGGGCCAACGTCCTGACTTTC
-,TRBJ2-1,TRBV24-1,TRBD1,CATSDFKTGGNNEQFF,TGTGCCACCAGTGATTTTAAGACAGGGGGGAACAATGAGCAGTTCTTC
-,TRBJ1-1,TRBV10-3,-,CAIRGGVSEAFF,TGTGCCATCAGGGGAGGGGTTTCTGAAGCTTTCTTT
-,TRBJ2-1,TRBV5-1,-,CASSLEAGYNEQFF,TGCGCCAGCAGCTTGGAGGCCGGGTACAATGAGCAGTTCTTC
-,TRBJ1-1,TRBV9,-,CASSEPTGTMNTEAFF,TGTGCCAGCAGCGAGCCAACAGGAACCATGAACACTGAAGCTTTCTTT
-,TRBJ2-4,TRBV28,-,CASRSSGTKNIQYF,TGTGCCAGCAGATCAAGCGGAACCAAAAACATTCAGTACTTC
-,TRBJ2-1,TRBV7-3,-,CASSLIVSAYNEQFF,TGTGCCAGCAGCTTAATCGTTAGCGCCTACAATGAGCAGTTCTTC
-,TRBJ2-7,TRBV5-4,TRBD2,CASSTSGKSSYEQYF,TGTGCCAGCAGCACTAGCGGGAAGAGCTCCTACGAGCAGTACTTC
few,TRBJ2-1,TRBV5-1,TRBD2,CASSSSGGNEQFF,TGCGCCAGCAGCTCATCGGGGGGAAATGAGCAGTTCTTC
-,TRBJ1-5,TRBV7-9,-,CASSRGEGGNQPQHF,TGTGCCAGCAGCCGTGGGGAGGGGGGCAATCAGCCCCAGCATTTT
-,TRBJ2-3,TRBV27,-,CASTTYRLTSTDTQYF,TGTGCCAGCACCACATACCGACTTACTAGCACAGATACGCAGTATTTT
-,TRBJ1-5,TRBV4-2,TRBD1,CASSQEQGQGLYQPQHF,TGTGCCAGCAGCCAAGAACAGGGGCAGGGTCTTTATCAGCCCCAGCATTTT
-,TRBJ2-7,TRBV9,-,CASSVGGGQGSNEQYF,TGTGCCAGCAGCGTAGGGGGGGGCCAAGGCTCAAACGAGCAGTACTTC
-,TRBJ1-4,TRBV27,-,CASSFLEGGREKLFF,TGTGCCAGCAGTTTTTTGGAAGGGGGACGTGAAAAACTGTTTTTT